The clone carrying this T cell receptor beta chain was observed a single time. Per the authors' pipeline: The assay estimated nucleated cells by amplifying reference gene primers. Sequenced by immunoSEQ multiplex PCR; TCRdb stores in-frame clones only, minus some. That table gives V, J and clone size, and the DNA gave D and trimming. The data hold 30,000 to 35,000 clones, with 85% to 90% observed a single time. The data stem from a study of blood T cell repertoires in COVID-19. As for the study in general: Researchers got acute and convalescent COVID-19 samples from the United States, Italy and Spain. T cells, B-cell-depleted T cells, or PBMCs supplied cDNA or gDNA.

The trim removed 1 base at V and 5 bases at J, leaving 9 bases unmatched. CDR1 and CDR2 from the germline V gene are LGHNT and FRNRAP. This CDR3 has 17 residues. The sequencing input was peripheral blood. V usage is TRBV12-5 and J usage is TRBJ2-5, with 11 bases aligning to TRBD2. The origin of this receptor is a woman aged 70 to 79 with active COVID-19. CDR3 sequence reads: CASGLGLAGTGRETQYF. In DNA form, the CDR3 reads TGTGCTAGTGGTTTGGGACTAGCGGGAACCGGGAGGGAGACCCAGTACTTC.